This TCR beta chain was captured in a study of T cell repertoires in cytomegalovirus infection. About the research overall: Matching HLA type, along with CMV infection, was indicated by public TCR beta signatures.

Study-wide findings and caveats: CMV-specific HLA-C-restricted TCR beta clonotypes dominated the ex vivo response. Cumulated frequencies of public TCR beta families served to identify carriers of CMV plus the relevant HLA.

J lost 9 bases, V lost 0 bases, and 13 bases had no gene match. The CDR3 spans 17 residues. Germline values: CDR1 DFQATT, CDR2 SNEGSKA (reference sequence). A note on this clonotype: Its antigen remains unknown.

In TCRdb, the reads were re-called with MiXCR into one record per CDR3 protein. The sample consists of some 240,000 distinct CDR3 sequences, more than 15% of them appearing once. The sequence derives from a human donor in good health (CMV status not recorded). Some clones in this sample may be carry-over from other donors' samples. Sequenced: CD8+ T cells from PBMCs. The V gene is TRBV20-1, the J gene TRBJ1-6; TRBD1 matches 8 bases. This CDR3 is CSARDGSRGLGGSPLHF. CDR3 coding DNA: TGCAGTGCTAGAGATGGATCCAGGGGGCTAGGTGGTTCACCCCTCCACTTT.